The rows below give T cell receptor beta chains drawn from one sample of a study of CD8+CD57+ T cells in acquired aplastic anemia. MiXCR, applied by TCRdb to the reads, yields one record per CDR3 protein. This sample has about 130,000 distinct CDR3 sequences, with around 46% found just once. Sequencing was done on a sample of sorted CD4+, CD8+, or CD8+CD57+ T cells (not recorded which) from PBMCs. Source of these receptors: a human donor in good health, serving as a control. CDR3s include the opening cysteine and the closing phenylalanine or tryptophan. A D gene is named only where the DNA matches it firmly. The listing skips clone size in some rows; elsewhere it reads once, few, many or a size class.

clone size	V gene	J gene	D gene	CDR3 length	CDR3 protein	CDR3 DNA
many	TRBV12-3/TRBV12-4	TRBJ2-1	.	13	CASSFGTSNEQFF	TGTGCCAGCAGTTTCGGGACTTCCAATGAGCAGTTCTTC
once	TRBV5-1	TRBJ2-7	.	15	CASSFLDPSSYEQYF	TGCGCCAGCAGCTTCTTGGACCCGAGCTCCTACGAGCAGTACTTC
.	TRBV20-1	TRBJ2-2	.	13	CSAVDRSTGELFF	TGCAGTGCTGTCGACAGAAGCACAGGGGAGCTGTTTTTT
many	TRBV11-3	TRBJ1-2	.	13	CASSLGAGYGYTF	TGTGCCAGCAGCTTAGGAGCAGGGTATGGCTACACCTTC
.	TRBV29-1	TRBJ2-3	.	14	CSVVRAEVTDTQYF	TGCAGCGTTGTCAGAGCGGAGGTCACAGATACGCAGTATTTT
.	TRBV2	TRBJ2-7	TRBD1	13	CASSEGQGNEQYF	TGTGCCAGCAGTGAGGGACAGGGAAACGAGCAGTACTTC
.	TRBV10-2	TRBJ1-5	.	13	CASSSTPPEPQHF	TGCGCCAGCAGTTCGACTCCCCCGGAGCCCCAGCATTTT
.	TRBV10-3	TRBJ1-3	TRBD1	13	CASGQGTGNTIYF	TGTGCCTCCGGACAGGGGACTGGAAACACCATATATTTT
.	TRBV4-3	TRBJ1-4	.	15	CASSQEARFHEKLFF	TGCGCCAGCAGCCAAGAGGCTCGGTTTCACGAAAAACTGTTTTTT
few	TRBV6-1	TRBJ2-1	TRBD1	17	CASSTTRGLLEYNEQFF	TGTGCCAGCAGTACCACTAGGGGGCTCCTGGAATACAATGAGCAGTTCTTC
.	TRBV7-8	TRBJ1-4	TRBD1	14	CASSSDRGKEKLFF	TGTGCCAGCAGCTCCGACAGGGGGAAAGAAAAACTGTTTTTT
many	TRBV12-3/TRBV12-4	TRBJ2-3	TRBD1	17	CASSSRTGGDFTDTQYF	TGTGCCAGCAGTTCAAGGACAGGGGGAGACTTCACAGATACGCAGTATTTT
.	TRBV7-2	TRBJ2-3	.	13	CASSLANTDTQYF	TGTGCCAGCAGCTTAGCTAACACAGATACGCAGTATTTT
.	TRBV12-3/TRBV12-4	TRBJ2-7	TRBD1	14	CASTSDRGPYEQYF	TGTGCCAGCACCTCGGACAGGGGGCCCTACGAGCAGTACTTC
.	TRBV7-2	TRBJ2-7	.	13	CASSLSGPYEQYF	TGTGCCAGCAGCTTGTCAGGTCCCTACGAGCAGTACTTC
.	TRBV10-3	TRBJ2-7	TRBD2	14	CAISDRLAGSEQYF	TGTGCCATCAGTGATCGGCTAGCGGGGAGCGAGCAGTACTTC
many	TRBV5-4	TRBJ2-5	.	13	CANSVGGRGTQYF	TGTGCCAACTCCGTGGGGGGGCGGGGGACCCAGTACTTC
many	TRBV6-5	TRBJ1-2	.	13	CASSYSQAGGYTF	TGTGCCAGCAGTTACTCGCAGGCCGGTGGCTACACCTTC
.	TRBV7-2	TRBJ2-7	TRBD1	15	CASSPGTGPGYEQYF	TGTGCCAGCAGCCCCGGGACAGGGCCTGGCTACGAGCAGTACTTC
.	TRBV19	TRBJ2-7	TRBD1	15	CASSPQGQGSYEQYF	TGTGCCAGTAGTCCCCAGGGACAGGGCTCCTACGAGCAGTACTTC
.	TRBV19	TRBJ2-7	TRBD2	15	CASSELAGSSYEQYF	TGTGCCAGTAGTGAACTAGCGGGAAGCTCCTACGAGCAGTACTTC
.	TRBV2	TRBJ1-1	.	11	CASSERREAFF	TGTGCCAGCAGTGAAAGAAGAGAAGCTTTCTTT
.	TRBV25-1	TRBJ1-1	.	14	CASSLYPGTTEAFF	TGTGCCAGCAGCTTATACCCAGGGACCACTGAAGCTTTCTTT
many	TRBV14	TRBJ2-1	TRBD2	14	CASRESAGGLTPVF	TGTGCCAGCAGGGAATCAGCGGGGGGGCTTACCCCGGTCTTC
.	TRBV24-1	TRBJ1-5	TRBD1	17	CATSGCRRGQASGPQHF	TGTGCCACCAGTGGTTGCAGGAGAGGACAGGCTTCAGGGCCCCAGCATTTT
once	TRBV5-1	TRBJ1-2	.	13	CASRKGNRVGYTF	TGCGCCAGCCGAAAGGGGAACAGGGTGGGCTACACCTTC
.	TRBV10-3	TRBJ1-5	.	13	CAISFEGNQPQHF	TGTGCCATCTCCTTTGAGGGAAATCAGCCCCAGCATTTT
.	TRBV20-1	TRBJ1-2	TRBD1	14	CSVIRDRGGNGYTF	TGCAGTGTTATCCGGGACAGGGGTGGCAATGGCTACACCTTC
.	TRBV10-3	TRBJ1-5	.	14	CAIGGGMRNQPQHF	TGTGCCATCGGGGGGGGGATGCGCAATCAGCCCCAGCATTTT
.	TRBV7-6	TRBJ1-2	TRBD1	14	CASSQRYRGLGYTF	TGTGCCAGCAGCCAAAGATACAGGGGGCTTGGCTACACCTTC
.	TRBV24-1	TRBJ1-4	TRBD1	15	CATSDPWAGGEKLFF	TGTGCCACCAGTGACCCCTGGGCAGGGGGTGAAAAACTGTTTTTT
.	TRBV29-1	TRBJ2-7	.	13	CSVVLRGSYEQYF	TGCAGCGTCGTACTCAGGGGTTCCTACGAGCAGTACTTC
many	TRBV12-3/TRBV12-4	TRBJ2-1	TRBD1	16	CASSLLGTGAYNEQFF	TGTGCCAGCAGTTTATTGGGGACAGGGGCCTACAATGAGCAGTTCTTC
medium-sized	TRBV2	TRBJ1-2	.	13	CASWANRVSGYTF	TGTGCCAGCTGGGCAAACAGGGTTTCTGGCTACACCTTC
.	TRBV2	TRBJ1-2	TRBD1	14	CASRYGTAEDGYTF	TGTGCCAGCAGGTACGGGACAGCGGAAGATGGCTACACCTTC
many	TRBV7-2	TRBJ2-7	.	14	CASSFRGYVNEQYF	TGTGCCAGCAGCTTTCGGGGGTATGTGAACGAGCAGTACTTC
.	TRBV27	TRBJ1-6	TRBD1	16	CASSTGGGSYNSPLHF	TGTGCCAGCAGTACAGGGGGGGGGTCCTATAATTCACCCCTCCACTTC
.	TRBV9	TRBJ1-5	.	15	CASSVEEYSNQPQHF	TGTGCCAGCAGCGTAGAGGAATATAGCAATCAGCCCCAGCATTTT
.	TRBV19	TRBJ2-1	.	14	CASSILLLPNEQFF	TGTGCCAGTAGTATACTGCTCTTACCCAATGAGCAGTTCTTC
.	TRBV9	TRBJ2-5	.	13	CASSVDVEETQYF	TGTGCCAGCAGCGTAGATGTGGAAGAGACCCAGTACTTC
many	TRBV12-3/TRBV12-4	TRBJ1-2	.	13	CASRGGQRGGYTF	TGTGCCAGCAGGGGGGGGCAAAGGGGTGGCTACACCTTC
many	TRBV18	TRBJ2-3	.	12	CASSPRTDTQYF	TGTGCCAGCTCCCCCCGTACAGATACGCAGTATTTT
many	TRBV20-1	TRBJ1-2	.	13	CSARDGTLYGYTF	TGCAGTGCTAGAGATGGGACACTTTATGGCTACACCTTC
.	TRBV7-8	TRBJ2-7	TRBD1	15	CASETRDRVTYEQYF	TGTGCCAGCGAAACCCGGGACAGGGTAACCTACGAGCAGTACTTC
.	TRBV5-1	TRBJ2-2	.	15	CASRPRFDGAGELFF	TGCGCCAGCAGGCCCCGGTTCGACGGGGCCGGGGAGCTGTTTTTT
.	TRBV15	TRBJ2-7	TRBD1	14	CAQPPRDREFEQYF	TGTGCACAACCCCCCAGGGACAGGGAGTTCGAGCAGTACTTC